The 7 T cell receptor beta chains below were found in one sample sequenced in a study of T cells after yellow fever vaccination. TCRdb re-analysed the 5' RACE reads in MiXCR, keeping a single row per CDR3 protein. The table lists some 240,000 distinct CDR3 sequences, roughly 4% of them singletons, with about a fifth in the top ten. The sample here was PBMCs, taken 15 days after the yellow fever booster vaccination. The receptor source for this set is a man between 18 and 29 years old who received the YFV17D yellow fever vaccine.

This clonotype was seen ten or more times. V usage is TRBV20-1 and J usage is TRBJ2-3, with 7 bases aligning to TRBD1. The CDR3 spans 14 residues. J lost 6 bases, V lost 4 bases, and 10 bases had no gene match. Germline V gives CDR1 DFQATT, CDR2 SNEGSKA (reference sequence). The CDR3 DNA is TGCAGTGCTAAAGGACAGGTTGGCAGTGATACGCAGTATTTT. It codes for CSAKGQVGSDTQYF.

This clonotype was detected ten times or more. CDR3 protein: CASGLSGIDYTF. As DNA, the CDR3 is TGTGCCAGCGGACTTTCAGGTATAGACTACACCTTC. This chain joins TRBV12-3 or TRBV12-4 and TRBJ1-2, with unresolved D. This CDR3 spans 12 amino acids. V was cut by 8 bases and J by 10 bases, with 17 bases left in between.

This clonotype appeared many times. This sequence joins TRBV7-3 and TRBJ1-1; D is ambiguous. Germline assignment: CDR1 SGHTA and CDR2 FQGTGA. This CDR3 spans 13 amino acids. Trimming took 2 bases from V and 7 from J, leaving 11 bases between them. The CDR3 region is CASSLEAASEAFF. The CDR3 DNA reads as TGTGCCAGCAGCTTAGAGGCAGCGAGTGAAGCTTTCTTT.

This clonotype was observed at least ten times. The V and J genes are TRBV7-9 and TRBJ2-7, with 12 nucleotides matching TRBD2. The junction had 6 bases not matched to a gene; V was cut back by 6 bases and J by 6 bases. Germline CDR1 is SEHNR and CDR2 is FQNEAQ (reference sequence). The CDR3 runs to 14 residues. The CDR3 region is CASSPPGLAGEQYV. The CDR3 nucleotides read TGTGCCAGCAGTCCTCCGGGACTAGCGGGCGAGCAGTACGTC.

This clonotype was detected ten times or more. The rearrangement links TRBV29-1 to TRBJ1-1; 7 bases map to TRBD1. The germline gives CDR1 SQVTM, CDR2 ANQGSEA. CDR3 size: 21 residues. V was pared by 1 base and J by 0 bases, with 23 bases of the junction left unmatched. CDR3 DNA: TGCAGCGTTGAAGCCGTTGGCTACCGGGACAGAACATCTCTGATGAACACTGAAGCTTTCTTT. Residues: CSVEAVGYRDRTSLMNTEAFF.

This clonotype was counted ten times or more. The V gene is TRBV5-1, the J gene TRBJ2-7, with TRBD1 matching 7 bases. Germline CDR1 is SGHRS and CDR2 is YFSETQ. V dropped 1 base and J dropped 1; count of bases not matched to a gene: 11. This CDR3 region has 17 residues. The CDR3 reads CASSLNEGQPSSYEQYF. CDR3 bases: TGCGCCAGCAGCTTGAATGAGGGACAGCCCTCTTCCTACGAGCAGTACTTC.

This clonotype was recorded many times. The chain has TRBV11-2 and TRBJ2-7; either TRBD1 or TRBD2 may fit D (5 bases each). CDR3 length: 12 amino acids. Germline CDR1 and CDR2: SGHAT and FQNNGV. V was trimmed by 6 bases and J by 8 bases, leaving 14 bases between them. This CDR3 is CASRTGTEKQYF. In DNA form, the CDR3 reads TGTGCCAGCAGAACCGGGACGGAAAAGCAGTACTTC.